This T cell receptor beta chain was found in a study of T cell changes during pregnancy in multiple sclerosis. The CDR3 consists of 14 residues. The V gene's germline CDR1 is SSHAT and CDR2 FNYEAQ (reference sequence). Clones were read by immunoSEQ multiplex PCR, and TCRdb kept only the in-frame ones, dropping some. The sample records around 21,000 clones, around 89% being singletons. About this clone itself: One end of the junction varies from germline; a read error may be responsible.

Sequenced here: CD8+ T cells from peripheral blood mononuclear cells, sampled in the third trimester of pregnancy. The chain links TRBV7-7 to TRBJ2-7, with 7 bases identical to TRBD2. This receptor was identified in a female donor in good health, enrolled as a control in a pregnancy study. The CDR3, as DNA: TGTGCTAGCAGCCCCCGCGGGAGCCCTCCCGAGCAGTACTTC. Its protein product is CASSPRGSPPEQYF.